The rows below give T cell receptor beta chains drawn from one sample of a study of T cell responses to AZD1222 COVID-19 vaccine. Clones were sequenced by immunoSEQ multiplex PCR, and TCRdb holds only the in-frame ones, with some missing. The data show fewer than 250,000 clones, around 92% seen once. The source material was peripheral blood, sampled on day 0 of AZD1222 vaccination. These receptors were taken from an adult in good health. The conserved cysteine and the conserved F or W are not part of the CDR3 here. For some rows the clone size is stated as once, few or many, or as a class when expanded; others skip it.

abundance	j_gene	v_gene	CDR3aa
NA	TRBJ1-3	TRBV6-1	ASSEMQAAGNTIY
NA	TRBJ1-1	TRBV5-1	ASSLGQVMGTEAF
once	TRBJ2-2	TRBV6-4	ASMPQGGTGELF
NA	TRBJ1-5	TRBV2	ASSLTGVGNQPQH
NA	TRBJ1-1	TRBV6-5	ASSWKPTGTTEAF
NA	TRBJ2-3	TRBV5-1	ASSLGLAGGPATDTQY
NA	TRBJ2-7	TRBV5-1	ASRFRDDSYEQY
NA	TRBJ2-1	TRBV29-1	SVEAGGVAEQF
NA	TRBJ2-1	TRBV2	ASSKDPPTAEQF
few	TRBJ2-2	TRBV6-1	ASSEVLPTIWELF
NA	TRBJ1-2	TRBV3-1/TRBV3-2	ASSQGAGRSGYT
NA	TRBJ2-5	TRBV4-2	ASSQGPARETQY
NA	TRBJ1-2	TRBV19	ATGAASYYT
once	TRBJ1-2	TRBV6-5	ASSPAARGQGYT
NA	TRBJ1-1	TRBV7-8	ASSYDRYTEAF
NA	TRBJ1-2	TRBV19	AINDRGSNGYT
NA	TRBJ1-6	TRBV3-1/TRBV3-2	ASSQFRSRWNSPLH
few	TRBJ1-2	TRBV29-1	SVSPSTNYGYT
NA	TRBJ2-1	TRBV12-3/TRBV12-4	ASSLLGEQF
NA	TRBJ2-7	TRBV19	ASSMGPGQGLYEQY
NA	TRBJ2-7	TRBV3-1/TRBV3-2	ASSQTGTYYEQY
NA	TRBJ1-1	TRBV24-1	ATRLESNTEAF
NA	TRBJ2-7	TRBV12-3/TRBV12-4	ASTDRYEQY
NA	TRBJ1-1	TRBV6-5	ASSYQTGKNTEAF
NA	TRBJ1-2	TRBV24-1	ATSDLGRNYGYT
NA	TRBJ1-2	TRBV12-3/TRBV12-4	ASSRPGNYGYT
NA	TRBJ2-2	TRBV7-3	ASSPSKTGTGELF
NA	TRBJ1-3	TRBV19	ASRTGNSGNTIY
NA	TRBJ2-2	TRBV7-8	ASSLAAGEELF
NA	TRBJ1-1	TRBV5-1	ASSTGLAGAF
NA	TRBJ2-3	TRBV4-3	ASSPGVAGEADTQY
NA	TRBJ1-2	TRBV28	ASSLGRNYT
once	TRBJ1-5	TRBV7-2	ASSWDRGNQPQH
NA	TRBJ1-2	TRBV5-4	ASSLAGQGRYGYT
NA	TRBJ2-1	TRBV27	ASSFGNEQF
NA	TRBJ2-3	TRBV5-4	ASSVDVLDTQY
NA	TRBJ2-6	TRBV9	ASSVEGQAVLT
few	TRBJ2-7	TRBV11-2	ASSFPAGAYEQY
NA	TRBJ1-1	TRBV27	ASRTNTEAF
once	TRBJ1-6	TRBV3-1/TRBV3-2	ASSQDHQINSPLH
NA	TRBJ2-7	TRBV5-1	ASSLVLGSEQY
NA	TRBJ1-2	TRBV7-8	ASSPDSYGYT
NA	TRBJ2-7	TRBV5-1	ASSLDPGLVAYEQY
NA	TRBJ1-1	TRBV16	ASSDGILRSEAF
NA	TRBJ2-5	TRBV13	ASSLKTGIQETQY
NA	TRBJ1-1	TRBV5-4	ASSLGGARGGNTEAF
NA	TRBJ1-3	TRBV21-1	ASKGKEISSGNTIY
once	TRBJ1-4	TRBV2	ASSEGRANEKLF
NA	TRBJ1-3	TRBV18	ASSQRRQGVNTIY
NA	TRBJ1-2	TRBV7-2	ASSQQGPANYGYT
NA	TRBJ1-1	TRBV3-1/TRBV3-2	ASSPSRAEAF
NA	TRBJ2-2	TRBV24-1	ATLIPKDRGLSGELF